One T cell receptor (beta chain) is described in this entry. Looked up from germline, CDR1 is SGHTA and CDR2 is FQGNSA. This CDR3 is built from 14 residues. V lost 4 bases, J lost 9 bases, and 8 bases stayed unmatched. Seattle-derived patients entered the study during active infection and were followed longitudinally. The data stem from a study of blood T cell repertoires in COVID-19. Study summary: From the United States, Italy and Spain came samples of acute and convalescent COVID-19.

Per the study methods: The authors estimated nucleated cell counts from reference gene primer amplification. Data came from immunoSEQ multiplex PCR; TCRdb stores just in-frame clones and leaves some out. V, J and clone size were drawn from that table, and D and trimming were deduced from the DNA. The table records under 150,000 clones, roughly nine tenths of them present only once. Sequencing used peripheral blood. This receptor was taken from a man between 60 and 75 years old with COVID-19, enrolled during active disease. The chain employs TRBV7-2 and TRBJ2-1; TRBD1 matches 8 bases. The CDR3 region has the DNA TGTGCCAGCAGCTCGGACAGGGTCTCAGTTGAGCAGTTCTTC. Its translation is CASSSDRVSVEQFF. Variable domain in full (rest from reference TRBV7-2 and TRBJ2-1): GAGVSQSPSNKVTEKGKDVELRCDPISGHTALYWYRQSLGQGLEFLIYFQGNSAPDKSGLPSDRFSAERTGGSVSTLTIQRTQQEDSAVYLCASSSDRVSVEQFFGPGTRLTVL.